The rows below give T cell receptor beta chains drawn from one sample of a study of shared clonotypes between healthy human individuals. Generated by immunoSEQ multiplex PCR, the TCRdb table keeps only in-frame clones and is missing some. The sample lists over 2 million clones, roughly 95% seen once, with around 1.1% in the top ten. The sample was naive CD8+ T cells sorted from blood. These receptors came from a young man in good health. CDR3s include the opening cysteine and the closing phenylalanine or tryptophan.

J gene	V gene	CDR3 protein
TRBJ2-5	TRBV9	CASSVGGRAEETQYF
TRBJ2-1	TRBV4-1	CASSLPIGQYNEQFF
TRBJ2-5	TRBV2	CASHTASQETQYF
TRBJ2-2	TRBV4-1	CASSQWDTGELFF
TRBJ2-7	TRBV9	CASSVGGSTYEQYF
TRBJ2-7	TRBV29-1	CSVVTSGSDSSYEQYF
TRBJ1-1	TRBV27	CASSYTGETEAFF
TRBJ2-7	TRBV10-2	CASSESRDYEQYF
TRBJ1-2	TRBV29-1	CSVDGWAEYGYTF
TRBJ1-5	TRBV2	CASSENRGPNQPQHF
TRBJ1-5	TRBV19	CASSVGGNQPQHF
TRBJ2-3	TRBV7-9	CASSLGHGIDTQYF
TRBJ2-7	TRBV11-2	CASSLGAGPYEQYF
TRBJ1-5	TRBV28	CASSLLSGINQPQHF
TRBJ1-3	TRBV7-9	CASRQRTSETGNTIYF
TRBJ2-7	TRBV5-1	CASSLRGYEQYF
TRBJ2-5	TRBV30	CAWSAGTGGRETQYF
TRBJ2-7	TRBV27	CASGITGDKQYF
TRBJ2-1	TRBV4-1	CASSQDRGGYNEQFF
TRBJ2-5	TRBV4-1	CASSQGLAGLQETQYF
TRBJ1-1	TRBV5-6	CASSLEVVYEAFF
TRBJ2-4	TRBV19	CASSPRIGQGGDQYF
TRBJ1-1	TRBV2	CASSRDSPEAFF
TRBJ2-3	TRBV18	CASLPGVSGTDTQYF
TRBJ2-5	TRBV7-9	CASSPWGRETQYF
TRBJ2-1	TRBV11-2	CASSRRYNEQFF
TRBJ2-7	TRBV7-9	CASSLVAGGPDEQYF
TRBJ2-7	TRBV27	CASSSYRDSYEQYF
TRBJ1-5	TRBV4-1	CASSQIQGDQPQHF
TRBJ1-5	TRBV6-5	CASSYGQGGQPQHF
TRBJ2-7	TRBV4-3	CASSQVPTLREQYF
TRBJ1-4	TRBV30	CAWALGTGDEKLFF
TRBJ2-4	TRBV27	CASSLDGGGKIQYF
TRBJ2-7	TRBV6-1	CASSDGLVANYEQYF
TRBJ2-2	TRBV9	CASSVGGTGELFF
TRBJ2-7	TRBV11-3	CASSLDSGLASEQYF
TRBJ2-7	TRBV7-2	CASSLGLNEQYF
TRBJ2-7	TRBV28	CASSLPDRNPSSYEQYF
TRBJ2-3	TRBV9	CASSPQGIADTQYF
TRBJ1-5	TRBV5-6	CASSSLEGASNQPQHF
TRBJ2-7	TRBV6-5	CASSLTTATYEQYF